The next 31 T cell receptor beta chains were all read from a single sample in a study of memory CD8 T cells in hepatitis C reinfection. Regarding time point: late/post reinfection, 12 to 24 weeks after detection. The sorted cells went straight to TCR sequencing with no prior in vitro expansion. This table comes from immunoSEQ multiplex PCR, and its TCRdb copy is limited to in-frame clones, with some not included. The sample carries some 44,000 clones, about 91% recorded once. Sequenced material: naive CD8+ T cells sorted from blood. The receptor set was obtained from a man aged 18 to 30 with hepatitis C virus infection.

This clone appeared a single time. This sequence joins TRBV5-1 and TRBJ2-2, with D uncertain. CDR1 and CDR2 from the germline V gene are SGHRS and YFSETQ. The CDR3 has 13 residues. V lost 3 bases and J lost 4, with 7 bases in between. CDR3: CASSWAPTGELFF. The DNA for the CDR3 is TGCGCCAGCAGCTGGGCCCCCACCGGGGAGCTGTTTTTT.

CDR3 in DNA: TGTGCCAGCAGTCCCGCGGGTGATGGTGAGCAGTTCTTC. Translating gives CASSPAGDGEQFF. V usage is TRBV7-9 and J usage is TRBJ2-1, with a possible D match to TRBD2 (5 bases). V lost 6 bases and J lost 9, with 15 bases in between. The CDR3 contains 13 residues. The V gene's germline CDR1 is SEHNR and CDR2 FQNEAQ (reference sequence).

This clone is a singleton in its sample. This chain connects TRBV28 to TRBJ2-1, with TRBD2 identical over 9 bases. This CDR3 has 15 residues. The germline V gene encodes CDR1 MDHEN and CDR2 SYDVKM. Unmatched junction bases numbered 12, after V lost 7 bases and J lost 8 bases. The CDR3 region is CASTSTGTSNHEQFF. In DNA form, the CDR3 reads TGTGCCAGCACCTCTACCGGGACTAGCAACCATGAGCAGTTCTTC.

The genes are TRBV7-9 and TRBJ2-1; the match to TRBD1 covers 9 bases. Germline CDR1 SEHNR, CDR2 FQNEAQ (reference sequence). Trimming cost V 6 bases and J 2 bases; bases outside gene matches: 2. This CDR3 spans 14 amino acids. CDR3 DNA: TGTGCCAGCAGTGACAGGGGGACCTACAATGAGCAGTTCTTC. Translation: CASSDRGTYNEQFF.

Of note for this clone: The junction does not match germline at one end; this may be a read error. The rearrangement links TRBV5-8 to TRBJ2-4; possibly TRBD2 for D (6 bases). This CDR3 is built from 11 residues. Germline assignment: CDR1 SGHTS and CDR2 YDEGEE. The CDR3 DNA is TGTGCCAGCAGCTTTTATGGGGGGTCGGACTTC. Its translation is CASSFYGGSDF. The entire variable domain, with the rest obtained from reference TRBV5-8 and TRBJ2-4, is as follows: EAGVTQSPTHLIKTRGQQATLRCSPISGHTSVYWYQQALGLGLQFLLWYDEGEERNRGNFPPRFSGRQFPNYSSELNVNALELEDSALYLCASSFYGGSDFGAGTRLSVL.

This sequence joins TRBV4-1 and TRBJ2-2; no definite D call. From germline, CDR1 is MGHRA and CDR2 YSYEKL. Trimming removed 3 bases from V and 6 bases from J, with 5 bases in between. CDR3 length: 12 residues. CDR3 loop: CASSHSAGELFF. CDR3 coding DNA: TGCGCCAGCAGCCACAGCGCCGGGGAGCTGTTTTTT.

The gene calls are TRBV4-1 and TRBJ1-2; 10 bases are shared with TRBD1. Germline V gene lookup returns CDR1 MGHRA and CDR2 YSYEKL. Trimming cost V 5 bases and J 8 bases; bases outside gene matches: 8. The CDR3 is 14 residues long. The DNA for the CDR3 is TGCGCCAGCAGCGCCGGGACAGGGGTTGACGGCTACACCTTC. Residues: CASSAGTGVDGYTF.

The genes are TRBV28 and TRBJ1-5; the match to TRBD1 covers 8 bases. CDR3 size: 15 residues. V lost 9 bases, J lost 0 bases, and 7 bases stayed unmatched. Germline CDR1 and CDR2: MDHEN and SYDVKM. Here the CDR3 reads CASSQGDHSNQPQHF. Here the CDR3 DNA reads TGTGCCAGTTCACAGGGGGATCATAGCAATCAGCCCCAGCATTTT.

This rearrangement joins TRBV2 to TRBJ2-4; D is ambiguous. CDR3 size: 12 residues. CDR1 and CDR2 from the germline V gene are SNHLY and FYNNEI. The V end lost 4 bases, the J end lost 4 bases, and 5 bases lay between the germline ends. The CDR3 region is CASSGLKNIQYF. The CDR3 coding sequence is TGTGCCAGCAGTGGACTGAAAAACATTCAGTACTTC.

CDR3 in DNA: TGTGCCAGCAGCTGGACAGGGGAATCCCGCACTGAAGCTTTCTTT. Its translation: CASSWTGESRTEAFF. The V gene is TRBV13, the J gene TRBJ1-1; TRBD1 agrees at 9 bases. Germline V gives CDR1 PRHDT, CDR2 FYEKMQ (reference sequence). J was trimmed by 4 bases and V by 4 bases; bases with no gene match: 7. The CDR3 is 15 residues long. The full variable domain, completed using reference TRBV13 and TRBJ1-1, is AAGVIQSPRHLIKEKRETATLKCYPIPRHDTVYWYQQGPGQDPQFLISFYEKMQSDKGSIPDRFSAQQFSDYHSELNMSSLELGDSALYFCASSWTGESRTEAFFGQGTRLTVV.

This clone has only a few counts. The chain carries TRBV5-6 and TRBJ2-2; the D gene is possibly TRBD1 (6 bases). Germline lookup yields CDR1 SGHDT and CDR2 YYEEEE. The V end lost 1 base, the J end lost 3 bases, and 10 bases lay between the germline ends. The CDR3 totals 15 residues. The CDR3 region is CASSLSQGYTGELFF. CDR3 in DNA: TGTGCCAGCAGCTTGTCCCAGGGGTACACCGGGGAGCTGTTTTTT.

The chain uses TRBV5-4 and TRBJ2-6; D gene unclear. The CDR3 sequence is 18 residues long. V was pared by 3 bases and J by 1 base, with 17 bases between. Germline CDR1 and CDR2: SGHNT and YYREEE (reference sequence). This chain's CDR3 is CASSSGQSLSSGANVLTF. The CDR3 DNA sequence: TGTGCCAGCAGCTCTGGGCAGAGTCTATCTTCTGGGGCCAACGTCCTGACTTTC.

The CDR3 region has the DNA TGTGCCAGCGGTAACGGAGGCCTCATCCCGGAGACCCAGTACTTC. Translating gives CASGNGGLIPETQYF. The rearrangement uses TRBV2 and TRBJ2-5; TRBD2 might be the D (5 bases). This CDR3 has 15 amino acids. Trimming pared 8 bases from V and 5 bases from J, leaving 21 bases between. Per the germline V gene, CDR1 is SNHLY and CDR2 is FYNNEI.

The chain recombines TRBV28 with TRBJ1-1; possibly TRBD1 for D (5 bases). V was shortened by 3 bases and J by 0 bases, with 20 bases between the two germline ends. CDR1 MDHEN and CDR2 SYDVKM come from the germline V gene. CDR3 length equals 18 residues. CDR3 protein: CASSFWGVGPLMNTEAFF. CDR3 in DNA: TGTGCCAGCAGTTTTTGGGGGGTGGGGCCCCTAATGAACACTGAAGCTTTCTTT.

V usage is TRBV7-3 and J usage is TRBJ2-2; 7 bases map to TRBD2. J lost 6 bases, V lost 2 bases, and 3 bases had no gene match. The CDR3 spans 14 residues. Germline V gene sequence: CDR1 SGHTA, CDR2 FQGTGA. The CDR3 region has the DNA TGTGCCAGCAGCTTAGCGGGAGATGCCGGGGAGCTGTTTTTT. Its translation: CASSLAGDAGELFF.

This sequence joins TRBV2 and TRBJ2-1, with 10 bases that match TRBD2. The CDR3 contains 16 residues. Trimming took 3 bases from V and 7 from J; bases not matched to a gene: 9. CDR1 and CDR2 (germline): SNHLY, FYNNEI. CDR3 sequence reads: CASSELAGELWNEQFF. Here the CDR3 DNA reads TGTGCCAGCAGTGAGCTAGCGGGAGAGCTGTGGAATGAGCAGTTCTTC.

The CDR3 bases are TGTGCCAGCAGCTTGGTAGGAGGTTACGAGCAGTACTTC. This gives the protein CASSLVGGYEQYF. The rearrangement uses TRBV5-8 and TRBJ2-7; tentative D call: TRBD2 (5 bases). This CDR3 comprises 13 residues. Germline V lookup: CDR1 SGHTS, CDR2 YDEGEE. V dropped 0 bases and J dropped 4 bases, with 8 bases sitting between them. Full variable domain (outside the CDR3, taken from reference TRBV5-8 and TRBJ2-7): EAGVTQSPTHLIKTRGQQATLRCSPISGHTSVYWYQQALGLGLQFLLWYDEGEERNRGNFPPRFSGRQFPNYSSELNVNALELEDSALYLCASSLVGGYEQYFGPGTRLTVT.

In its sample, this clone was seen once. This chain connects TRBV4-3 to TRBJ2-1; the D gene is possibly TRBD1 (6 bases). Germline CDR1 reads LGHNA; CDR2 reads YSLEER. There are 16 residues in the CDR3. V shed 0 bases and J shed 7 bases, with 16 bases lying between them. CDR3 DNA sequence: TGCGCCAGCAGCCAAGATTTACAGGGATCTGGAAATGAGCAGTTCTTC. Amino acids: CASSQDLQGSGNEQFF.

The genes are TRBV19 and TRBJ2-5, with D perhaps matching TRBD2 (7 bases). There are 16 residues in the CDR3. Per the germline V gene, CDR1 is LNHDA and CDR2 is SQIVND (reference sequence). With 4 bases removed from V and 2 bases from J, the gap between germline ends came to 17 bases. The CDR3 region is CASSRDTAGAQETQYF. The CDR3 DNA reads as TGTGCCAGTAGTAGAGACACGGCGGGGGCTCAAGAGACCCAGTACTTC.

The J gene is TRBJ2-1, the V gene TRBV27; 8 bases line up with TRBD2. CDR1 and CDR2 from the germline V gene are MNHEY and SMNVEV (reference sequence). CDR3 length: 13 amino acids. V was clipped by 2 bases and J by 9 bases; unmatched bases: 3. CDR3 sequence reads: CASSLAGGSEQFF. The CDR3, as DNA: TGTGCCAGCAGTTTAGCGGGAGGAAGTGAGCAGTTCTTC.

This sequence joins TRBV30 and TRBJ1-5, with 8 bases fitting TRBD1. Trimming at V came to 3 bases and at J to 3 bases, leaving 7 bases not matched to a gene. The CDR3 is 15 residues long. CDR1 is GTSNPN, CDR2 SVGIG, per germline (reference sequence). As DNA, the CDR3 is TGTGCCTGGAGCGGCGGACAGGGCCACAATCAGCCCCAGCATTTT. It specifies CAWSGGQGHNQPQHF. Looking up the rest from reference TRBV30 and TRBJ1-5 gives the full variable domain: SQTIHQWPATLVQPVGSPLSLECTVEGTSNPNLYWYRQAAGRGLQLLFYSVGIGQISSEVPQNLSASRPQDRQFILSSKKLLLSDSGFYLCAWSGGQGHNQPQHFGDGTRLSIL.

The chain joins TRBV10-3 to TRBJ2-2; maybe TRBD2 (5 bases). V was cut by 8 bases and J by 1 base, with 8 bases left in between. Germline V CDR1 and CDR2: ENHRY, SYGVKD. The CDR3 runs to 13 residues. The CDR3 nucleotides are TGTGCCATCGGACGGGAGAACACCGGGGAGCTGTTTTTT. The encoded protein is CAIGRENTGELFF.

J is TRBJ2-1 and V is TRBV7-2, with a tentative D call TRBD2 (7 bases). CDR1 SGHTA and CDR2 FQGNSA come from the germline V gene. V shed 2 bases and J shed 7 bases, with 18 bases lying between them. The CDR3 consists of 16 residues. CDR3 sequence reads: CASSLRGIGTTNEQFF. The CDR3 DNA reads TGTGCCAGCAGCTTAAGGGGGATAGGGACTACTAATGAGCAGTTCTTC.

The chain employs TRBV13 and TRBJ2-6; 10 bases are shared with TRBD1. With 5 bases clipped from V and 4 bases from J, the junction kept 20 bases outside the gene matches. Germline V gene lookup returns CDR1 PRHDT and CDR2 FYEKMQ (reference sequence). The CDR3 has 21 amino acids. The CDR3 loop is CASSPTIGTGEILGGANVLTF. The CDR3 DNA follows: TGTGCCAGCAGCCCTACCATTGGGACAGGGGAGATTCTTGGAGGGGCCAACGTCCTGACTTTC.

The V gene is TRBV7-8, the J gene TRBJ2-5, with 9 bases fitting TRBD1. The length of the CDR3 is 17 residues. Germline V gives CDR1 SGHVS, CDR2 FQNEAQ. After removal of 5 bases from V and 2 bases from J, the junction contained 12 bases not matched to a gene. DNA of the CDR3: TGTGCCAGCAGCACTGGACAGGGGACCGGGTGGCAAGAGACCCAGTACTTC. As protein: CASSTGQGTGWQETQYF.

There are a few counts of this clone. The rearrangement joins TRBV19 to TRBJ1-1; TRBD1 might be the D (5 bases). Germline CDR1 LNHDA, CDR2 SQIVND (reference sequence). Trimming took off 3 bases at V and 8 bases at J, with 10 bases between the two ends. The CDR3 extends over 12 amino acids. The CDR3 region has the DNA TGTGCCAGTAGTATGACGGGGGAGGAAGCTTTCTTT. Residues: CASSMTGEEAFF.

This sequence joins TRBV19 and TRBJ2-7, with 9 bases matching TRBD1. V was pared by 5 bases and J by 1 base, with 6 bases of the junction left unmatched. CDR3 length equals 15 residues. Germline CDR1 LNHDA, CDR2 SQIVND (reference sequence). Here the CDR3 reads CASSSGTGISYEQYF. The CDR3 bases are TGTGCCAGTAGTTCCGGGACAGGGATATCCTACGAGCAGTACTTC. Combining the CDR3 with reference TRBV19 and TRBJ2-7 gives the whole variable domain DGGITQSPKYLFRKEGQNVTLSCEQNLNHDAMYWYRQDPGQGLRLIYYSQIVNDFQKGDIAEGYSVSREKKESFPLTVTSAQKNPTAFYLCASSSGTGISYEQYFGPGTRLTVT.

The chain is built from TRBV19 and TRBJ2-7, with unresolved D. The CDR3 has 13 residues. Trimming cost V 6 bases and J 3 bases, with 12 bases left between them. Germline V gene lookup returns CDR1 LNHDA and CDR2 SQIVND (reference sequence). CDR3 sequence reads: CASSQRVLYEQYF. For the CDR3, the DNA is TGTGCCAGTAGCCAGCGCGTACTCTACGAGCAGTACTTC.

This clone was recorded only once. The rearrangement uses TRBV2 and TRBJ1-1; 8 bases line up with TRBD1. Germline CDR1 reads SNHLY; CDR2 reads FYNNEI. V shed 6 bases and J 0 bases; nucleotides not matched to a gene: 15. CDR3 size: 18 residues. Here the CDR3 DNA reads TGTGCCAGCAGCCCCGAGAGAGGGACAGGCCCCATGAACACTGAAGCTTTCTTT. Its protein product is CASSPERGTGPMNTEAFF.

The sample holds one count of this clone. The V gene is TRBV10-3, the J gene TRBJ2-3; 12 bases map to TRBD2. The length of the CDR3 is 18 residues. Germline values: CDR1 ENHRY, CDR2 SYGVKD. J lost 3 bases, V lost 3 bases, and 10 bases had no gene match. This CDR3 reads CAISDLPSGRAGTDTQYF. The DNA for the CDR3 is TGTGCCATCAGTGACCTCCCTAGCGGGAGGGCCGGGACAGATACGCAGTATTTT.

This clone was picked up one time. The CDR3 coding sequence is TGTGCCAGTAGTGGGCTAGCGGGGGGAGAGGAGACCCAGTACTTC. Amino acids: CASSGLAGGEETQYF. The genes are TRBV19 and TRBJ2-5, with 11 bases fitting TRBD2. J lost 5 bases, V lost 5 bases, and 7 bases had no gene match. CDR1 LNHDA and CDR2 SQIVND come from the germline V gene (reference sequence). The CDR3 length is 15 residues.